The source of this T cell receptor (beta chain) is a study of blood T cells in healthy people across ages (dated by TCRdb to between 2015 and 2016). Some background on the complete study: Template switching captured roughly one uniquely barcoded TCR beta cDNA molecule per two T cells in model experiments. The study measured age-related changes in TCR beta repertoire diversity using deep sequencing normalized with unique cDNA molecular identifiers. The donors were split into four age groups: young (average about 16 years), middle-aged (39), aged (62) and long-lived (approximately 80). For two donors (one aged 18 to 29 and one aged 80 or older), the study analyzed two additional independent replicas of 1 million unique cDNA reads from the same blood draw. Summary of the overall study and its limitations: As age increased, observed TCR beta diversity per million T cells dropped in a roughly linear way, and a significant reduction was already evident by age about 36. Estimates of total diversity based on one million sequenced T cells were considered lower bounds and underestimates. The long-lived group showed more naive CD4+ T cells, fewer expanded clones and increased TCR diversity than the aged group, suggesting age selection. Because the CMV infection status of the donors was unknown, age-related changes in expanded clonotypes may potentially have been confounded. Since profiling was done on bulk unsorted PBMCs, naive and antigen-experienced compartments could not be conclusively compared. Observed TCR beta diversity correlated strongly with the percentage of naive T cells measured by flow cytometry.

V loses 8 bases of germline sequence and J loses 5 bases, and the interval between the two ends is 16 bases. As encoded in the germline V gene, CDR1 is SNHLY while CDR2 is FYNNEI. The CDR3 holds 13 amino acids from the cysteine to the phenylalanine. CDR3 DNA is the only sequence kept; it has 39 bases, read in frame from the first base. Systemically healthy Caucasian individuals from Russia, some 38 in total and aged about 6 to 95 years, were included as donors. Each donor gave around 9 milliliters of peripheral blood, collected into EDTA-treated Vacutainer tubes. Ficoll-Paque density-gradient centrifugation was used to isolate PBMCs, with at least 6.5 million obtained per sample. Trizol reagent was used to extract total RNA from the PBMCs, yielding at least 6 micrograms per sample. Naive CD45RAhigh/CD27high T cell percentages were measured by flow cytometry on a PBMC aliquot from every donor. Libraries were made using 5' RACE. For sequencing, an Illumina HiSeq 2500 was employed. A second PCR of about 7 to 12 cycles was run with a J-beta primer mix and a sample-barcoded 5' primer. Each TCR beta cDNA molecule received a unique molecular identifier from a template-switch 5' adaptor carrying 12 random nucleotides. At least 2.5 million CDR3-containing paired-end reads were obtained from each sample. The Mint cDNA synthesis kit, primed by a TRBC-specific oligonucleotide, was used to synthesize first-strand cDNA from all RNA. All cDNA was treated with uracil-DNA glycosylase and then went through a first 18-cycle PCR with the universal primers M1SS and BC2_uni_R. Under the source paper's analysis protocol: For normalization, 1 million high-quality reads, each with a distinct molecular identifier, were randomly selected from each sample. Reads sharing molecular identifiers were discarded rather than binned into consensus sequences. CDR3 identification, clonotype clustering and error correction used MiTCR with a Q25 quality threshold and the strictest error-elimination algorithm. A nonparametric unseen species model with Euler transformation was used to estimate a lower bound on total TCR beta diversity. TCRdb reprocessing: public reads trimmed at Q25 with fastp, clones called with MiXCR, in-frame beta chains kept. One record per CDR3 amino acid sequence lists the most common genes and DNA. The V and J calls here are based on TCRdb, not the publication. For this sample there are about 800,000 distinct CDR3 sequences; roughly 25% appear just once. The ten largest clones capture approximately 3.7% of the sample.

Worth noting for this clonotype: Its antigen has not been determined. No base quality information exists; no much larger clone differs at one position.

The same sample was also used in a study of T cells of mothers and their children. From that second study: Nine systemically healthy Caucasian individuals, comprising three mothers and their six children, were included as donors. cDNA synthesis consumed the entire amount of extracted RNA, loaded at approximately 1.4 ug RNA in each 15 ul reaction. In the second PCR, the M1S primer introduced both the sample barcodes and 2-4 random nucleotides. Over 9.5 million TCR beta CDR3 reads were obtained for each mother, and around 3 million reads were obtained for each child. Thymic selection similarly shapes TCR recombination output in related and unrelated pairs, with minor effect from inherited differences. Related mother-child pairs always showed normalized repertoire overlap that was slightly higher than in unrelated mother-child pairs, though the difference was never significant. No persistent microchimeric T cell clones were found, with a detection sensitivity of roughly 100 clones per million clonotypes. Deep NGS was used in the study to compare the TCR beta repertoires of mothers and children and to look for features that separate related mother-child pairs from unrelated individuals. Mothers averaged roughly 36 +/- 4 years of age and children averaged around 10 +/- 4 years. After adapters were ligated using NEBNext reagents, the libraries underwent 100+100 nt paired-end sequencing on an Illumina HiSeq 2000. To avoid cross-contamination, the mother libraries and the child libraries were prepared a month apart and sequenced in separate runs. Each donor had between about 450,000 and 2,300,000 distinct TCR beta clonotypes identified. Naive TCR beta clonotypes were estimated from low-frequency clonotypes matched to each donor's FACS-determined naive share, without sorting.

The sequence was obtained from a boy aged 10-17 years in good health. The chain employs TRBV2 and TRBJ2-7; the D gene is perhaps TRBD1, on 6 matching bases. Sequenced sample: blood. The CDR3 corresponds to CASHRDTPNEQYF. The DNA is TGTGCCAGCCACCGGGACACCCCTAACGAGCAGTACTTC.